Below are 19 T cell receptor beta chains sequenced from a single sample in a study of blood T cells in healthy people across ages. The second PCR ran roughly 6 to 11 cycles with a sample-barcoded 5' primer and J-beta primers. TCRdb recomputed calls from the 5' RACE reads with MiXCR, one row per CDR3 protein. The data contain around 320,000 distinct CDR3 sequences, 27% of them seen just once; the ten biggest clones take up 29%. The sample consisted of blood. These receptors originate from a woman between 70 and 85 years old in good health.

This clonotype was observed a single time. The V and J genes are TRBV6-1 and TRBJ1-6; the D is unclear. The CDR3 runs 13 residues. Looked up from germline, CDR1 is MNHNS and CDR2 is SASEGT. Trimming removed 4 bases from V and 9 bases from J, with 10 bases in between. The CDR3 nucleotides read TGTGCCAGCAGTGCATGGAGGTCTTCACCCCTCCACTTT. Translating it yields CASSAWRSSPLHF.

This chain joins TRBV12-3 or TRBV12-4 and TRBJ1-2, with TRBD1 matching over 8 bases. J gave up 1 base and V 5 bases, and 6 bases lay outside the gene matches. The CDR3 has 15 amino acids. DNA for the CDR3: TGTGCCAGCAGTCCTGGACAGGGAAATAACTATGGCTACACCTTC. It yields the protein CASSPGQGNNYGYTF.

This clonotype turned up a few times. The V and J genes are TRBV7-3 and TRBJ2-3; a weak D match, TRBD1 (6 bases). Germline CDR1 reads SGHTA; CDR2 reads FQGTGA. The CDR3 runs 14 residues. Trimming removed 5 bases from V and 0 bases from J, with 9 bases in between. The CDR3 DNA reads TGTGCCAGCAGCCGGGACATAAGCACAGATACGCAGTATTTT. Its protein is CASSRDISTDTQYF.

The rearrangement links TRBV29-1 to TRBJ2-5; 9 bases map to TRBD1. The end of the DNA is better explained by TRBJ2-7, so the J call may be wrong. The CDR3 is 15 amino acids. Germline assignment: CDR1 SQVTM and CDR2 ANQGSEA. The CDR3 DNA sequence: TGCAGCGTCGAGACAGGGGGGAGTTTTTGGAACGAGCAGTACTTC. It yields the protein CSVETGGSFWNEQYF.

This chain connects TRBV29-1 to TRBJ1-1; perhaps TRBD1 as D (6 bases). Germline V CDR1 and CDR2: SQVTM, ANQGSEA. The CDR3 is 14 amino acids. Trimming took 0 bases from V and 1 from J, leaving 9 bases between them. This CDR3 reads CSVEDVGGNTEAFF. The CDR3 nucleotides read TGCAGCGTTGAAGATGTAGGGGGGAACACTGAAGCTTTCTTT. Based on the CDR3 plus reference TRBV29-1 and TRBJ1-1, the full variable domain is SAVISQKPSRDICQRGTSLTIQCQVDSQVTMMFWYRQQPGQSLTLIATANQGSEATYESGFVIDKFPISRPNLTFSTLTVSNMSPEDSSIYLCSVEDVGGNTEAFFGQGTRLTVV.

J is TRBJ1-6 and V is TRBV20-1; D might be TRBD1 (5 bases). Germline CDR1 DFQATT, CDR2 SNEGSKA (reference sequence). The CDR3 totals 16 residues. Trimming stripped 5 bases from V and 6 bases from J, with 20 bases between. This chain's CDR3 is CSAPQRERGGNSPLHF. The CDR3 bases are TGCAGTGCTCCCCAAAGGGAAAGGGGTGGTAATTCACCCCTCCACTTT.

The V and J genes are TRBV20-1 and TRBJ2-3; the match to TRBD2 covers 8 bases. Germline CDR1 is DFQATT and CDR2 is SNEGSKA (reference sequence). Trimming removed 4 bases from V and 5 bases from J; junction bases left unmatched: 14. The CDR3 is 16 amino acids. This CDR3 reads CSATFFLGRAGDTQYF. The CDR3 bases are TGCAGTGCTACCTTTTTTCTCGGGAGGGCCGGAGATACGCAGTATTTT.

The rearrangement joins TRBV28 to TRBJ1-1; 9 bases fit TRBD1. The V gene's germline CDR1 is MDHEN and CDR2 SYDVKM. The CDR3 consists of 15 residues. V lost 5 bases and J lost 3; bases outside the gene matches: 7. The CDR3 bases are TGTGCCAGCAGTCTCCCAGGGGACAGGGACACTGAAGCTTTCTTT. Amino acid sequence: CASSLPGDRDTEAFF.

The rearrangement uses TRBV19 and TRBJ2-7; 12 nucleotides agree with TRBD1. The end of the DNA aligns better with TRBJ2-5, so the J call may be wrong. CDR3 size: 15 residues. CDR1 is LNHDA, CDR2 SQIVND, per germline (reference sequence). The CDR3 DNA is TGTGCCAGTAGCACCGGGACAGGGGGCTTCGAGACCCAGTACTTC. As protein: CASSTGTGGFETQYF.

The V call is TRBV5-1, the J call TRBJ2-2, with D unclear. The V gene lost 6 bases and the J gene lost 6 bases, with 9 bases spanning the gap. This CDR3 spans 12 amino acids. Germline V gene data show CDR1 as SGHRS and CDR2 as YFSETQ. The CDR3 is CASTMNSGELFF. CDR3 DNA: TGCGCCAGCACCATGAATTCCGGGGAGCTGTTTTTT.

This clonotype was found a few times. V gene TRBV11-1 combines with J gene TRBJ2-5; maybe TRBD1 (5 bases). The end of the DNA aligns better with TRBJ2-1, so the J call may be wrong. In germline, CDR1 is SGHAT, CDR2 FQDESV (reference sequence). This CDR3 has 14 residues. CDR3 sequence: CASGAGHLGNEQFF. CDR3 nucleotides: TGTGCCAGCGGGGCAGGGCATTTGGGAAATGAGCAGTTCTTC.

This clonotype showed up just once. The genes are TRBV20-1 and TRBJ2-3; weak D call: TRBD2 (6 bases). The CDR3 contains 19 residues. Germline V gene data show CDR1 as DFQATT and CDR2 as SNEGSKA (reference sequence). V dropped 5 bases and J dropped 0 bases, with 27 bases sitting between them. The CDR3 sequence: CSAGGAEMGERTSTDTQYF. DNA of the CDR3: TGCAGTGCTGGCGGGGCAGAGATGGGTGAGAGAACTAGCACAGATACGCAGTATTTT.

V usage is TRBV27 and J usage is TRBJ2-7; 8 nucleotides align to TRBD1. The CDR3 extends over 17 amino acids. Germline loops: CDR1 MNHEY, CDR2 SMNVEV (reference sequence). With 4 bases clipped from V and 2 bases from J, the junction kept 13 bases outside the gene matches. The CDR3 nucleotides are TGTGCCAGCAGTTACCAGCGTTCAGGGACAGGAACCTACGAGCAGTACTTC. Translation: CASSYQRSGTGTYEQYF.

The chain combines TRBV5-1 with TRBJ2-7, with D perhaps TRBD1 or TRBD2 (5 bases each). V shed 0 bases and J shed 0 bases, with 10 bases lying between them. Germline loops: CDR1 SGHRS, CDR2 YFSETQ. The CDR3 has 15 amino acids. The DNA for the CDR3 is TGCGCCAGCAGCTTGGAGGGACGGAGCTCCTACGAGCAGTACTTC. Protein sequence: CASSLEGRSSYEQYF. The whole variable domain, filled in from reference TRBV5-1 and TRBJ2-7, reads KAGVTQTPRYLIKTRGQQVTLSCSPISGHRSVSWYQQTPGQGLQFLFEYFSETQRNKGNFPGRFSGRQFSNSRSEMNVSTLELGDSALYLCASSLEGRSSYEQYFGPGTRLTVT.

This clonotype has more than one count but fewer than ten. V is TRBV7-9 and J is TRBJ1-6, with D uncertain. Germline-derived CDR1 and CDR2 are SEHNR and FQNEAQ (reference sequence). This CDR3 is 15 amino acids long. V was clipped by 4 bases and J by 8 bases, with 15 bases between them. CDR3 protein: CASSSGEWNYSPLHF. CDR3 bases: TGTGCCAGCAGCTCAGGCGAATGGAACTATTCACCCCTCCACTTT. The entire variable domain, with the rest obtained from reference TRBV7-9 and TRBJ1-6, is as follows: DTGVSQNPRHKITKRGQNVTFRCDPISEHNRLYWYRQTLGQGPEFLTYFQNEAQLEKSRLLSDRFSAERPKGSFSTLEIQRTEQGDSAMYLCASSSGEWNYSPLHFGNGTRLTVT.

The rearrangement joins TRBV5-4 to TRBJ1-2; TRBD1 might be the D (6 bases). V lost 4 bases to trimming and J lost 2 bases, with 15 bases between them. The germline V gene encodes CDR1 SGHNT and CDR2 YYREEE (reference sequence). The CDR3 covers 15 residues. CDR3 in DNA: TGTGCCAGCAGCGGTACAGGGTTAGAGAACTATGGCTACACCTTC. Amino acids: CASSGTGLENYGYTF.

A few counts support this clonotype. The chain joins TRBV7-8 to TRBJ2-3, with D hard to call. The germline V gene has CDR1 SGHVS and CDR2 FQNEAQ. V was trimmed by 0 bases and J by 14 bases, leaving 12 bases between them. The CDR3 sequence is 12 residues long. The DNA of the CDR3 is TGTGCCAGCAGCTTAGCGGGCAGGTTTCCGTATTTT. Encoded protein: CASSLAGRFPYF.

This clonotype was counted a few times. The gene calls are TRBV5-4 and TRBJ2-7, with D perhaps matching TRBD1 or TRBD2 (5 bases each). Germline V gene sequence: CDR1 SGHNT, CDR2 YYREEE (reference sequence). The ends were cut back, 4 bases at V and 2 bases at J, with 16 bases in the middle. This CDR3 is built from 15 residues. CDR3 in amino acids: CASSPGTVEPYEQYF. CDR3 sequence (DNA): TGTGCCAGCAGCCCTGGGACCGTAGAGCCCTACGAGCAGTACTTC.

The chain couples TRBV18 to TRBJ2-1; the match to TRBD2 covers 8 bases. CDR3 length equals 17 residues. J gave up 4 bases and V 6 bases, and 14 bases lay outside the gene matches. From germline, CDR1 is KGHSH and CDR2 LQKENI. Here the CDR3 reads CASSQYPPTSGYNEQFF. The CDR3 nucleotides read TGTGCCAGCTCGCAGTACCCTCCCACTAGCGGTTACAATGAGCAGTTCTTC.